This TCR beta chain was captured in a study of blood T cell repertoires in COVID-19. Participants were aged roughly 18 to 89 years from approximately 25 US areas. Donors in Cohort 3 who had recovered were those with two negative PCRs, healthcare professional clearance, or resolution of their symptoms. This CDR3 contains 14 residues. The ends were cut back, 4 bases at V and 2 bases at J, with 11 bases in the middle. CDR1 and CDR2 from the germline V gene are PRHDT and FYEKMQ (reference sequence). Study processing details: Amplification from reference gene primers served as the basis for estimated nucleated cell counts. Measured with immunoSEQ multiplex PCR; TCRdb has only the in-frame clones, and not every one. Clone size and the V and J calls come from that table; the DNA yielded D and trimming. The profile shows a few hundred thousand clones, roughly 88% of them singletons.

The chain carries TRBV13 and TRBJ1-2; no definite D call. What was sequenced was PBMCs or T cells enriched from blood (not recorded which). The clonotype comes from a man between 25 and 39 years old who had recovered from COVID-19. The chain's CDR3 is CASSYPGGNYGYTF. As DNA, the CDR3 is TGTGCCAGCAGCTACCCCGGCGGGAACTATGGCTACACCTTC.